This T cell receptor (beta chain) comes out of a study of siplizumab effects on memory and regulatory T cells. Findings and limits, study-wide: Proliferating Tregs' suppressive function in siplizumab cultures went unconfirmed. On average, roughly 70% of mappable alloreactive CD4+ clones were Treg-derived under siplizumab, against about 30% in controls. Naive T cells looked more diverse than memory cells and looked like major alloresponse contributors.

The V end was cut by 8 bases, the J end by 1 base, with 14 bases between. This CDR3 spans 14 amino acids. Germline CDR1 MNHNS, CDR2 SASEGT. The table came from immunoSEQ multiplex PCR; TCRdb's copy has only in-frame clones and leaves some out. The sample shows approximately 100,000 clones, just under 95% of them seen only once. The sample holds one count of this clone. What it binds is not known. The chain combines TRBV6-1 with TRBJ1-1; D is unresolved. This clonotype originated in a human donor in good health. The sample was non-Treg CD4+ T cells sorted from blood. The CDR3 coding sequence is TGTGCCAGCTCCGGTAGGGCGAAGAACACTGAAGCTTTCTTT. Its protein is CASSGRAKNTEAFF.